This entry concerns a single T cell receptor (beta chain). The CDR3 length is 12 residues. J gave up 11 bases and V 5 bases, and 6 bases lay outside the gene matches. The germline CDR1 and CDR2 sequences are SGHTA and FQGNSA. The data were taken from a study of T cell changes during pregnancy in multiple sclerosis. The protocol was immunoSEQ multiplex PCR, while the TCRdb copy is restricted to in-frame clones and leaves out a portion. The data show tens of thousands of clones, 80% to 95% seen once. The rearrangement links TRBV7-2 to TRBJ1-1, with TRBD1 matching over 9 bases. This receptor was taken from a female donor with multiple sclerosis, enrolled in a pregnancy study. This specimen was peripheral blood, taken in the second trimester of pregnancy. The CDR3 loop reads CASSHTGGQAFF. For the CDR3, the DNA is TGTGCCAGCAGCCACACAGGGGGCCAGGCTTTCTTT.